The 5 T cell receptor beta chains below all came from one sample that was sequenced in a study of cytomegalovirus exposure and HLA in healthy donors. In the PCR, 60 Vbeta and 13 Jbeta primers were used. Profiling relied on immunoSEQ multiplex PCR, and the TCRdb table lists in-frame clones only, not all of them. The sample shows around 150,000 clones, over 60% of them seen only once. Sequencing was done on a sample of PBMCs. These receptors originate from a woman aged 40-49 years in good health and CMV-seronegative.

Concerning this clone: Other nucleotide sequences from this sample produce the same CDR3. This rearrangement joins TRBV7-9 to TRBJ1-6, with 8 bases lining up with TRBD1. The CDR3 runs 14 residues. Germline V gene lookup returns CDR1 SEHNR and CDR2 FQNEAQ (reference sequence). V was clipped by 7 bases and J by 10 bases; unmatched bases: 9. CDR3 in amino acids: CASNQGTGNSPLHF. For the CDR3, the DNA is TGTGCCAGCAATCAGGGGACAGGCAACTCACCCCTCCACTTT.

This chain links TRBV5-4 with TRBJ1-4, with 7 positions matching TRBD1. This CDR3 region has 14 residues. Germline lookup yields CDR1 SGHNT and CDR2 YYREEE (reference sequence). The V segment lost 0 bases and the J segment 7 bases; nucleotides outside the gene matches: 3. The CDR3 region is CASSLDRTGEKLFF. CDR3 coding DNA: TGTGCCAGCAGCTTGGATCGGACAGGTGAAAAACTGTTTTTT. Full variable domain (rest looked up from reference TRBV5-4 and TRBJ1-4): ETGVTQSPTHLIKTRGQQVTLRCSSQSGHNTVSWYQQALGQGPQFIFQYYREEENGRGNFPPRFSGLQFPNYSSELNVNALELDDSALYLCASSLDRTGEKLFFGSGTQLSVL.

The chain employs TRBV9 and TRBJ2-3, with 7 bases that match TRBD2. J was trimmed by 1 base and V by 7 bases; bases with no gene match: 6. This CDR3 is built from 14 residues. Germline CDR1 reads SGDLS; CDR2 reads YYNGEE. The CDR3 sequence: CASRRGGGTDTQYF. CDR3 bases: TGTGCCAGCCGACGGGGAGGGGGCACAGATACGCAGTATTTT.

The rearrangement uses TRBV7-2 and TRBJ1-1; TRBD1 matches at 8 bases. The CDR3 runs 17 residues. Trimming at V came to 7 bases and at J to 1 base, leaving 14 bases not matched to a gene. CDR1 SGHTA and CDR2 FQGNSA come from the germline V gene. For the CDR3, the DNA is TGTGCCAGCACACGGCGGACAGGGACGTTAGCGAACACTGAAGCTTTCTTT. Amino acid sequence: CASTRRTGTLANTEAFF. Full variable domain (rest looked up from reference TRBV7-2 and TRBJ1-1): GAGVSQSPSNKVTEKGKDVELRCDPISGHTALYWYRQSLGQGLEFLIYFQGNSAPDKSGLPSDRFSAERTGGSVSTLTIQRTQQEDSAVYLCASTRRTGTLANTEAFFGQGTRLTVV.

The rearrangement uses TRBV18 and TRBJ2-3; possibly TRBD1 for D (5 bases). Germline assignment: CDR1 KGHSH and CDR2 LQKENI. CDR3 length: 15 amino acids. Between the trimmed V and J ends, which lost 3 bases and 6 bases, there was a span of 16 bases. Here the CDR3 DNA reads TGTGCCAGCTCACCGATAGGGGATCCCACGGATACGCAGTATTTT. This codes for CASSPIGDPTDTQYF. The entire variable domain, with the rest obtained from reference TRBV18 and TRBJ2-3, is as follows: NAGVMQNPRHLVRRRGQEARLRCSPMKGHSHVYWYRQLPEEGLKFMVYLQKENIIDESGMPKERFSAEFPKEGPSILRIQQVVRGDSAAYFCASSPIGDPTDTQYFGPGTRLTVL.